Listed below are T cell receptor beta chains from one sample, sequenced in a study of T and B cells in COVID-19 patients. MiXCR was run by TCRdb on the multiplex PCR reads, yielding one entry per CDR3 protein. Found here are under 5,500 distinct CDR3 sequences, 27% of them singletons; the top ten hold roughly 13%. The specimen sequenced was blood. These receptors were collected from a human donor with active COVID-19. CDR3s include the opening cysteine and the closing phenylalanine or tryptophan. The D gene is left open where the match is weak. Not all rows give a size; the values are once, few, many and, for expanded clones, a class.

d_gene: NA
j_gene: TRBJ2-1
abundance: medium-sized
v_gene: TRBV19
CDR3aa: CASSGWGPNNEQFF
CDR3nt: TGTGCCAGTAGCGGCTGGGGGCCTAACAATGAGCAGTTCTTC

d_gene: TRBD2
j_gene: TRBJ2-3
abundance: medium-sized
v_gene: TRBV6-5
CDR3aa: CASSRLAGDTDTQYF
CDR3nt: TGTGCCAGCAGTCGACTAGCGGGGGACACAGATACGCAGTATTTT

d_gene: TRBD2
j_gene: TRBJ2-1
abundance: NA
v_gene: TRBV28
CDR3aa: CASSSITPIAGSYNEQFF
CDR3nt: TGTGCCAGCAGTTCGATCACCCCAATAGCGGGCTCCTACAATGAGCAGTTCTTC

d_gene: NA
j_gene: TRBJ2-5
abundance: few
v_gene: TRBV20-1
CDR3aa: CSGARGGETQYF
CDR3nt: TGCAGTGGTGCGAGGGGTGGGGAGACCCAGTACTTC

d_gene: TRBD1
j_gene: TRBJ2-3
abundance: NA
v_gene: TRBV6-2/TRBV6-3
CDR3aa: CASSVSTGSSTDTQYF
CDR3nt: TGTGCCAGCAGTGTTTCGACAGGGAGCAGCACAGATACGCAGTATTTT

d_gene: NA
j_gene: TRBJ2-7
abundance: NA
v_gene: TRBV11-3
CDR3aa: CASSSPGGIYEQYF
CDR3nt: TGTGCCAGCAGCTCCCCAGGGGGGATATACGAGCAGTACTTC

d_gene: NA
j_gene: TRBJ1-2
abundance: many
v_gene: TRBV5-4
CDR3aa: CASRFGGESGIDYGYTF
CDR3nt: TGTGCCAGCAGATTTGGGGGGGAGAGTGGGATTGACTATGGCTACACCTTC

d_gene: TRBD1
j_gene: TRBJ2-7
abundance: few
v_gene: TRBV5-1
CDR3aa: CASSADQGAFYEQYF
CDR3nt: TGCGCCAGCAGCGCGGATCAGGGGGCCTTTTACGAGCAGTACTTC

d_gene: NA
j_gene: TRBJ1-1
abundance: medium-sized
v_gene: TRBV30
CDR3aa: CAWATGMNTEAFF
CDR3nt: TGTGCCTGGGCCACGGGTATGAACACTGAAGCTTTCTTT

d_gene: NA
j_gene: TRBJ2-5
abundance: medium-sized
v_gene: TRBV6-5
CDR3aa: CASTLRRRGGKTQYF
CDR3nt: TGTGCCAGCACCCTCCGGAGGAGGGGAGGAAAGACCCAGTACTTC

d_gene: NA
j_gene: TRBJ1-1
abundance: medium-sized
v_gene: TRBV11-3
CDR3aa: CASSFFPSTEAFF
CDR3nt: TGTGCCAGCAGCTTTTTTCCTAGCACTGAAGCTTTCTTT

d_gene: NA
j_gene: TRBJ2-5
abundance: medium-sized
v_gene: TRBV6-2/TRBV6-3
CDR3aa: CASTVQGRETQYF
CDR3nt: TGTGCCAGCACCGTCCAGGGTCGGGAGACCCAGTACTTC

d_gene: NA
j_gene: TRBJ2-5
abundance: NA
v_gene: TRBV15
CDR3aa: CATSFGGGRETQYF
CDR3nt: TGTGCCACCAGCTTCGGAGGGGGGCGGGAGACCCAGTACTTC

d_gene: NA
j_gene: TRBJ2-7
abundance: medium-sized
v_gene: TRBV12-3/TRBV12-4
CDR3aa: CASTPNPQRSVTYEQYF
CDR3nt: TGTGCCAGCACCCCAAACCCTCAGCGGTCGGTCACCTACGAGCAGTACTTC

d_gene: NA
j_gene: TRBJ2-5
abundance: medium-sized
v_gene: TRBV6-5
CDR3aa: CASSHPRAETQYF
CDR3nt: TGTGCCAGCAGCCACCCCAGGGCAGAGACCCAGTACTTC

d_gene: NA
j_gene: TRBJ2-7
abundance: many
v_gene: TRBV6-2/TRBV6-3
CDR3aa: CASKGQNTYEQYF
CDR3nt: TGTGCCAGCAAAGGACAAAATACCTACGAGCAGTACTTC

d_gene: TRBD1
j_gene: TRBJ2-2
abundance: large
v_gene: TRBV19
CDR3aa: CASMTGPGELFF
CDR3nt: TGTGCCAGCATGACAGGGCCCGGGGAGCTGTTTTTT

d_gene: NA
j_gene: TRBJ1-6
abundance: NA
v_gene: TRBV5-6
CDR3aa: CASSWGDNSYNSPLHF
CDR3nt: TGCGCCAGCAGCTGGGGGGACAACTCCTATAATTCACCCCTCCACTTT

d_gene: NA
j_gene: TRBJ2-7
abundance: NA
v_gene: TRBV7-2
CDR3aa: CASSLGRVYEQYF
CDR3nt: TGTGCCAGCAGCTTAGGCAGGGTCTACGAGCAGTACTTC

d_gene: TRBD2
j_gene: TRBJ2-7
abundance: NA
v_gene: TRBV7-9
CDR3aa: CASSAPGTSRSYEQYF
CDR3nt: TGTGCCAGCAGCGCACCCGGGACTAGCCGCTCCTACGAGCAGTACTTC

d_gene: TRBD1
j_gene: TRBJ2-7
abundance: medium-sized
v_gene: TRBV6-5
CDR3aa: CASSFGQGPYEQYF
CDR3nt: TGTGCCAGCAGCTTTGGACAGGGTCCCTACGAGCAGTACTTC

d_gene: NA
j_gene: TRBJ1-2
abundance: many
v_gene: TRBV15
CDR3aa: CATREGGGARHGYTF
CDR3nt: TGTGCCACCAGAGAAGGGGGGGGCGCGCGCCATGGCTACACCTTC

d_gene: NA
j_gene: TRBJ1-1
abundance: few
v_gene: TRBV4-2
CDR3aa: CASSPETTERNTEAFF
CDR3nt: TGTGCCAGCAGCCCTGAGACGACCGAACGGAACACTGAAGCTTTCTTT

d_gene: NA
j_gene: TRBJ2-7
abundance: many
v_gene: TRBV5-1
CDR3aa: CASSFNGRSSYEQYF
CDR3nt: TGCGCCAGCAGCTTTAACGGGCGGAGCTCCTACGAGCAGTACTTC

d_gene: NA
j_gene: TRBJ1-1
abundance: medium-sized
v_gene: TRBV11-3
CDR3aa: CASSPGSRWTMNTEAFF
CDR3nt: TGTGCCAGCAGCCCCGGTAGTAGGTGGACCATGAACACTGAAGCTTTCTTT

d_gene: NA
j_gene: TRBJ2-5
abundance: NA
v_gene: TRBV5-4
CDR3aa: CASAPGARETQYF
CDR3nt: TGTGCCAGCGCACCAGGGGCCAGAGAGACCCAGTACTTC

d_gene: TRBD1
j_gene: TRBJ2-2
abundance: medium-sized
v_gene: TRBV5-5
CDR3aa: CASSPRIRTGRWELFF
CDR3nt: TGTGCCAGCAGTCCCCGAATTCGGACAGGCAGATGGGAGCTGTTTTTT

d_gene: TRBD2
j_gene: TRBJ2-7
abundance: medium-sized
v_gene: TRBV12-3/TRBV12-4
CDR3aa: CASSKMGGGQISGREHYEQYF
CDR3nt: TGTGCCAGCAGTAAGATGGGTGGGGGACAAATTAGCGGGAGGGAACACTACGAGCAGTACTTC

d_gene: NA
j_gene: TRBJ1-2
abundance: NA
v_gene: TRBV18
CDR3aa: CASSPHQEANYGYTF
CDR3nt: TGTGCCAGCTCACCACATCAGGAGGCTAACTATGGCTACACCTTC

d_gene: NA
j_gene: TRBJ1-1
abundance: medium-sized
v_gene: TRBV11-1
CDR3aa: CASSLDRVNTEAFF
CDR3nt: TGTGCCAGCAGCTTAGACAGGGTGAACACTGAAGCTTTCTTT

d_gene: TRBD1
j_gene: TRBJ2-1
abundance: once
v_gene: TRBV18
CDR3aa: CASSSPGTGDRKQFF
CDR3nt: TGTGCCAGCTCATCCCCCGGGACAGGGGACCGCAAGCAGTTCTTC

d_gene: NA
j_gene: TRBJ1-2
abundance: NA
v_gene: TRBV7-9
CDR3aa: CASSLTTGDGYTF
CDR3nt: TGTGCCAGCAGCTTGACGACAGGCGATGGCTACACCTTC

d_gene: TRBD2
j_gene: TRBJ2-1
abundance: NA
v_gene: TRBV11-3
CDR3aa: CASSFGLAGKHNEQFF
CDR3nt: TGTGCCAGCAGCTTTGGACTAGCGGGAAAACACAATGAGCAGTTCTTC

d_gene: NA
j_gene: TRBJ2-3
abundance: NA
v_gene: TRBV20-1
CDR3aa: CSASPQDAHTQYF
CDR3nt: TGCAGTGCTAGTCCACAGGACGCTCATACGCAGTATTTT

d_gene: NA
j_gene: TRBJ2-5
abundance: medium-sized
v_gene: TRBV6-1
CDR3aa: CASSFGQLQETQYF
CDR3nt: TGTGCCAGCAGTTTCGGACAGCTCCAAGAGACCCAGTACTTC

d_gene: NA
j_gene: TRBJ2-7
abundance: few
v_gene: TRBV7-9
CDR3aa: CASSLGLGVHEQYF
CDR3nt: TGTGCCAGCAGCTTAGGTTTAGGGGTCCACGAGCAGTACTTC

d_gene: TRBD1
j_gene: TRBJ2-5
abundance: medium-sized
v_gene: TRBV6-6
CDR3aa: CASRPGQRLGETQYF
CDR3nt: TGTGCCAGCAGACCGGGACAGAGGTTAGGGGAGACCCAGTACTTC

d_gene: TRBD1
j_gene: TRBJ2-7
abundance: NA
v_gene: TRBV5-6
CDR3aa: CASSRTGAAYEQYF
CDR3nt: TGTGCCAGCAGCCGGACAGGGGCCGCCTACGAGCAGTACTTC

d_gene: NA
j_gene: TRBJ1-1
abundance: NA
v_gene: TRBV5-5
CDR3aa: CASSLRNSDRWGYTEAFF
CDR3nt: TGTGCCAGCAGCTTACGAAACAGCGACCGTTGGGGATACACTGAAGCTTTCTTT

d_gene: NA
j_gene: TRBJ1-1
abundance: many
v_gene: TRBV27
CDR3aa: CASSLRNMNTEAFF
CDR3nt: TGTGCCAGCAGTTTAAGGAACATGAACACTGAAGCTTTCTTT

d_gene: TRBD2
j_gene: TRBJ2-1
abundance: medium-sized
v_gene: TRBV12-3/TRBV12-4
CDR3aa: CASSLGLAGGLYNEQFF
CDR3nt: TGTGCCAGCAGTTTAGGACTAGCGGGAGGTCTTTACAATGAGCAGTTCTTC

d_gene: NA
j_gene: TRBJ2-4
abundance: NA
v_gene: TRBV6-2/TRBV6-3
CDR3aa: CASPTKQGKNIQYF
CDR3nt: TGTGCCAGCCCAACGAAGCAGGGGAAAAACATTCAGTACTTC

d_gene: NA
j_gene: TRBJ1-5
abundance: NA
v_gene: TRBV20-1
CDR3aa: CSARDGQPQHF
CDR3nt: TGCAGTGCTAGAGACGGTCAGCCCCAGCATTTT

d_gene: TRBD2
j_gene: TRBJ2-3
abundance: medium-sized
v_gene: TRBV27
CDR3aa: CASSLWRETTDTQYF
CDR3nt: TGTGCCAGCAGTTTATGGCGGGAGACCACAGATACGCAGTATTTT

d_gene: NA
j_gene: TRBJ1-4
abundance: many
v_gene: TRBV6-6
CDR3aa: CASTRQSTTNEKLFF
CDR3nt: TGTGCCAGCACTAGACAGTCCACAACTAATGAAAAACTGTTTTTT

d_gene: TRBD1
j_gene: TRBJ2-1
abundance: few
v_gene: TRBV20-1
CDR3aa: CSATAGTGVPYNEQFF
CDR3nt: TGCAGTGCTACCGCCGGGACAGGGGTCCCCTACAATGAGCAGTTCTTC

d_gene: TRBD1
j_gene: TRBJ1-5
abundance: medium-sized
v_gene: TRBV30
CDR3aa: CAWSTGTGGSQPQHF
CDR3nt: TGTGCCTGGTCAACCGGGACAGGGGGCAGTCAGCCCCAGCATTTT

d_gene: TRBD2
j_gene: TRBJ2-1
abundance: NA
v_gene: TRBV6-5
CDR3aa: CASSFTPPSGTSGRGVNEQFF
CDR3nt: TGTGCCAGCAGTTTCACCCCCCCCTCCGGGACTAGCGGGAGGGGCGTCAATGAGCAGTTCTTC

d_gene: TRBD2
j_gene: TRBJ2-5
abundance: NA
v_gene: TRBV19
CDR3aa: CASRETSGTRETQYF
CDR3nt: TGTGCCAGTAGAGAGACTAGCGGGACGAGGGAGACCCAGTACTTC